This TCR beta chain was sequenced in a study of response to subunit inactivated influenza vaccine. General observations from the study: The authors offered the suggestion that each seasonal influenza vaccination recruits few new T cells.

With regard to this clonotype: Its antigen is as yet unknown.

CDR1 SQVTM and CDR2 ANQGSEA come from the germline V gene. The CDR3 covers 12 residues. The J segment lost 5 bases and the V segment lost 7 bases, leaving 5 bases of the junction unmatched. TCRdb analysed the RT-PCR reads with MiXCR anew, one entry per CDR3 protein. The sample holds some 850,000 distinct CDR3 sequences, roughly 20% seen once. The sequence was collected from a middle-aged man who received an inactivated influenza vaccine. V and J are TRBV29-1 and TRBJ2-5; 9 bases align to TRBD2. The sequencing used PBMCs from blood, collected 4 to 6 days after vaccination. DNA of the CDR3: TGCAGCGATCGCGGGAGGGGGGAGACCCAGTACTTC. As protein: CSDRGRGETQYF.